This T cell receptor beta chain was identified during a study of blood T cell repertoires in COVID-19 (dated by TCRdb to 2020 to 2021). Some background on the complete study: Samples from collaborators originated in the United States, Italy and Spain and spanned both the acute and convalescent phases of COVID-19. The material from the prospective study consisted of cDNA or gDNA derived from T cells, B-cell-depleted T cells, or PBMCs. Subjects who had been exposed to COVID-19, were actively infected with it, or had recovered from it provided the deeply sampled blood TCRbeta repertoires that made up the dataset. The repertoires were released in a freely available public database intended as a resource for research on the immune response to SARS-CoV-2. The samples were drawn from two sources: the first 160 participants of the ongoing ImmuneRACE study, and 950 to 1,500 subjects contributed by 6 global collaborators. A de-identified subject ID, COVID-19 status, age in years and sex were almost always included in the sample metadata. HLA class I and class II types, where available, came from metadata supplied by the sample provider rather than from assay-based typing. Results and caveats for the whole study, not just this receptor: The amount of clinical and demographic metadata varied by source and participant and was provided uncurated.

The immunoSEQ Assay, a bias-controlled multiplex PCR, was used to amplify TCRbeta CDR3 regions from genomic DNA. The source study handled its data this way. Within the assay, amplification of reference gene primers was used to estimate how many nucleated cells each sample contained. Sequence reads were collapsed and filtered to measure the absolute abundance of every unique TCRbeta CDR3 rearrangement. For each sample, productive Simpson clonality was calculated as the square root of Simpson's diversity index over productive rearrangements. The immuneACCESS repertoire file appears here via TCRdb, limited to in-frame rearrangements. These files lack a portion of the clones; in checked studies, under half of the deficit traces to unresolved V genes, and the cause of the others is not known. V and J calls and clone size follow that table, whereas D and trimming were derived from the DNA. This sample has 100,000 to 150,000 clones in its table, and around nine tenths of those were observed once. About an eighth of the sample comes from the top ten.

V loses 0 bases at its end and J loses 3 bases; junction bases beyond the gene matches: 25. Taken from the germline V gene (reference sequence), the CDR1 and CDR2 loops are LGHDT and YNNKEL. Taken from cysteine to phenylalanine, the CDR3 has 23 residues. Solely the CDR3 DNA is kept, with 69 bases framed from the first base. One collaborating source in Seattle enrolled patients while the patients were actively infected and followed the patients over time throughout the course of disease. The collaborating institutions used their own protocols to collect whole blood in K2EDTA tubes. For TCRbeta analysis, collaborator samples were shipped as frozen whole blood, as isolated PBMCs, or as DNA extracted from either sample type. Worth noting for this clone: Its antigen has not been determined. Base qualities are not provided; no much larger clone lies one nucleotide away.

The specimen was peripheral blood. The chain links TRBV3-1 (or the pseudogene TRBV3-2) with TRBJ1-4; 7 nucleotides in the junction match TRBD1. The TCR sequence derives from a woman in her 70s with COVID-19, enrolled during active disease. Here is the DNA: TGTGCCAGCAGCCAAGAAATGACAGGGTGGTGGGCGCTAGAAGTTCCGGCTAATGAAAAACTGTTTTTT. The resulting protein is CASSQEMTGWWALEVPANEKLFF.